Presented here are 27 T cell receptor beta chains from one specimen sequenced in a study of blood T cell repertoires in COVID-19. Produced via immunoSEQ multiplex PCR; TCRdb's table is partial and in-frame only. The repertoire holds fewer than 250,000 clones, with more than 75% as singletons. Sequencing was carried out using PBMCs or T cells enriched from blood (not recorded which). The receptors derive from a woman in her forties or fifties with acute COVID-19.

This clone appeared a few times. The chain couples TRBV28 to TRBJ1-6; 11 bases are a match to TRBD1. From germline, CDR1 is MDHEN and CDR2 SYDVKM. The CDR3 consists of 15 residues. The J segment lost 13 bases and the V segment lost 4 bases, leaving 9 bases of the junction unmatched. The CDR3 here is CASSSWTGGLAPLHF. CDR3 nucleotides: TGTGCCAGCAGTTCCTGGACAGGGGGCCTCGCGCCCCTCCACTTT.

The chain couples TRBV4-2 to TRBJ2-1, with 9 bases identical to TRBD2. V lost 0 bases to trimming and J lost 4 bases; unmatched junction nucleotides: 7. Germline V CDR1 and CDR2: LGHNA, YNFKEQ. This CDR3 contains 17 residues. The CDR3 DNA is TGTGCCAGCAGCCAAGATGAGGGACTAGCCGGGTACAATGAGCAGTTCTTC. Protein product: CASSQDEGLAGYNEQFF.

Only a few counts were recorded for this clone. The chain combines TRBV15 with TRBJ1-1; TRBD1 aligns across 9 bases. This CDR3 is built from 15 residues. Germline V gives CDR1 LNHNV, CDR2 YYDKDF (reference sequence). Unmatched junction bases numbered 8, after V lost 5 bases and J lost 4 bases. CDR3 bases: TGTGCCACCAGCCCCAGAAGGACAGGGGCCACTGAAGCTTTCTTT. It encodes CATSPRRTGATEAFF. Filled out from reference TRBV15 and TRBJ1-1, the complete variable domain reads DAMVIQNPRYQVTQFGKPVTLSCSQTLNHNVMYWYQQKSSQAPKLLFHYYDKDFNNEADTPDNFQSRRPNTSFCFLDIRSPGLGDTAMYLCATSPRRTGATEAFFGQGTRLTVV.

The V gene is TRBV29-1, the J gene TRBJ1-1; no clear D gene. Trimming left V 3 bases short and J 1 base short, with 15 bases between. This CDR3 has 15 amino acids. Germline V lookup: CDR1 SQVTM, CDR2 ANQGSEA. The CDR3: CSVENSGLANTEAFF. CDR3 DNA: TGCAGCGTTGAGAACTCAGGTCTGGCGAACACTGAAGCTTTCTTT.

The chain combines TRBV25-1 with TRBJ1-2; tentative D call: TRBD1 (5 bases). The CDR3 is 13 residues long. V was shortened by 4 bases and J by 3 bases, with 9 bases between the two germline ends. CDR1 and CDR2 (germline): MGHDK, SYGVNS. Here the CDR3 DNA reads TGTGCCAGCAGTGTGGGGGGGTACTATGGCTACACCTTC. Amino acids: CASSVGGYYGYTF.

This clone has just one count. The V gene is TRBV3-1 (or the pseudogene TRBV3-2), the J gene TRBJ1-1; D is possibly TRBD1 (5 bases). The CDR3 runs to 15 residues. The germline V gene encodes CDR1 LGHDT and CDR2 YNNKEL (reference sequence). V was trimmed by 2 bases and J by 1 base, leaving 11 bases between them. The CDR3 bases are TGTGCCAGCAGCCAACCCCTTGGGGCGAACACTGAAGCTTTCTTT. This sequence encodes CASSQPLGANTEAFF.

This clone was found once. The chain is built from TRBV25-1 and TRBJ2-5, with D perhaps TRBD2 (7 bases). Germline V gene lookup returns CDR1 MGHDK and CDR2 SYGVNS. The length of the CDR3 is 15 residues. Deletions cut 7 bases from V and 6 bases from J, with 21 bases between. CDR3 DNA: TGTGCCAGCACCTTTACAGGGAGGGGGGGGCAGACCCAGTACTTC. Translating it yields CASTFTGRGGQTQYF.

This chain uses TRBV19 with TRBJ1-5, with unresolved D. Germline V gene data show CDR1 as LNHDA and CDR2 as SQIVND (reference sequence). This CDR3 spans 12 amino acids. V dropped 6 bases and J dropped 7 bases, with 10 bases sitting between them. CDR3 amino acids: CASRDFGQPQHF. As DNA, the CDR3 is TGTGCCAGTAGGGACTTTGGACAGCCCCAGCATTTT.

The chain links TRBV28 to TRBJ1-5; the D is unclear. With 7 bases removed from V and 4 bases from J, the gap between germline ends came to 8 bases. From germline, CDR1 is MDHEN and CDR2 SYDVKM. The CDR3 is 12 amino acids. Here the CDR3 DNA reads TGTGCCAGCAAAGAGAGTAATCAGCCCCAGCATTTT. This encodes CASKESNQPQHF. The entire variable domain, with the rest obtained from reference TRBV28 and TRBJ1-5, is as follows: DVKVTQSSRYLVKRTGEKVFLECVQDMDHENMFWYRQDPGLGLRLIYFSYDVKMKEKGDIPEGYSVSREKKERFSLILESASTNQTSMYLCASKESNQPQHFGDGTRLSIL.

This chain joins TRBV3-1 (or the pseudogene TRBV3-2) and TRBJ2-1, with D possibly being TRBD1 (6 bases). Trimming stripped 4 bases from V and 4 bases from J, with 14 bases between. This CDR3 contains 15 residues. The germline CDR1 and CDR2 sequences are LGHDT and YNNKEL (reference sequence). CDR3 region: CASSPSRGWYNEQFF. The CDR3 DNA reads as TGTGCCAGCAGCCCGTCTAGGGGGTGGTACAATGAGCAGTTCTTC.

This clone was found a few times. The chain carries TRBV7-3 and TRBJ1-2; the match to TRBD1 covers 9 bases. Unmatched junction bases numbered 7, after V lost 5 bases and J lost 6 bases. The CDR3 is 14 amino acids. Germline V CDR1 and CDR2: SGHTA, FQGTGA. In nucleotides, the CDR3 is TGTGCCAGCAGCCCGCAACAGGGGGCGAATGGCTACACCTTC. It codes for CASSPQQGANGYTF. Filled out from reference TRBV7-3 and TRBJ1-2, the complete variable domain reads GAGVSQTPSNKVTEKGKYVELRCDPISGHTALYWYRQSLGQGPEFLIYFQGTGAADDSGLPNDRFFAVRPEGSVSTLKIQRTERGDSAVYLCASSPQQGANGYTFGSGTRLTVV.

The chain links TRBV14 to TRBJ2-2, with D possibly matching TRBD2 (5 bases). Trimming removed 1 base at V and 4 bases at J, with 16 bases between. This CDR3 has 17 amino acids. CDR1 and CDR2 (germline): SGHDN, FVKESK. DNA of the CDR3: TGTGCCAGCAGCCAAGTTTCATGGCTAGGGAGCACCGGGGAGCTGTTTTTT. It encodes CASSQVSWLGSTGELFF.

The V and J genes are TRBV9 and TRBJ1-1, with D possibly TRBD1 on 6 matching bases. There are 15 residues in the CDR3. Trimming removed 2 bases from V and 7 bases from J, with 18 bases in between. CDR1 and CDR2 from the germline V gene are SGDLS and YYNGEE. The CDR3 region has the DNA TGTGCCAGCAGCGTCCGGGACACCCTCAGGGGTGAAGCTTTCTTT. Translating it yields CASSVRDTLRGEAFF.

V usage is TRBV28 and J usage is TRBJ1-5, with TRBD1 identical over 8 bases. The CDR3 runs to 16 residues. V shed 8 bases and J 1 base; nucleotides not matched to a gene: 10. Germline assignment: CDR1 MDHEN and CDR2 SYDVKM. CDR3 loop: CASASPRQGSNQPQHF. CDR3 nucleotides: TGTGCCAGCGCCTCTCCCCGACAGGGGAGCAATCAGCCCCAGCATTTT.

The sample holds one count of this clone. The rearrangement links TRBV19 to TRBJ1-6; 7 bases align to TRBD1. Looked up from germline, CDR1 is LNHDA and CDR2 is SQIVND (reference sequence). The CDR3 is made up of 18 amino acids. The V gene end was trimmed by 6 bases and the J gene end by 4 bases; junction bases not matched to a gene: 15. CDR3: CASSRPTGESSYNSPLHF. The DNA for the CDR3 is TGTGCCAGTAGCCGCCCCACAGGGGAATCTTCTTATAATTCACCCCTCCACTTT. Full variable domain (remainder filled in from reference TRBV19 and TRBJ1-6): DGGITQSPKYLFRKEGQNVTLSCEQNLNHDAMYWYRQDPGQGLRLIYYSQIVNDFQKGDIAEGYSVSREKKESFPLTVTSAQKNPTAFYLCASSRPTGESSYNSPLHFGNGTRLTVT.

The chain combines TRBV3-1 (or the pseudogene TRBV3-2) with TRBJ1-6; D might be TRBD1 (6 bases). The CDR3 covers 14 residues. CDR1 is LGHDT, CDR2 YNNKEL, per germline (reference sequence). With 4 bases removed from V and 4 bases from J, the gap between germline ends came to 8 bases. The CDR3 sequence is CASSLRGYNSPLHF. CDR3 DNA: TGTGCCAGCAGCCTCAGGGGATATAATTCACCCCTCCACTTT.

The chain combines TRBV6-2 or TRBV6-3 with TRBJ2-3; D is ambiguous. The V and J ends lost 0 bases and 2 bases respectively, with 9 bases between them. CDR3 length equals 15 residues. Germline assignment: CDR1 MNHEY and CDR2 SVGEGT. The CDR3 spells CASSYSNSNTDTQYF. CDR3 bases: TGTGCCAGCAGTTACTCGAACTCTAACACAGATACGCAGTATTTT.

This sequence joins TRBV3-1 (or the pseudogene TRBV3-2) and TRBJ1-2; D is undetermined. CDR3 length: 16 residues. The V gene's germline CDR1 is LGHDT and CDR2 YNNKEL (reference sequence). Trimming left V 4 bases short and J 8 bases short, with 23 bases between. CDR3 DNA: TGTGCCAGCAGCCCCGCACGGGAGGGCGTCCTAGGGGGCTACACCTTC. This encodes CASSPAREGVLGGYTF.

The rearrangement uses TRBV15 and TRBJ1-4; maybe TRBD1 (5 bases). Per germline, CDR1 LNHNV and CDR2 YYDKDF (reference sequence). There are 17 residues in the CDR3. Deletions cut 0 bases from V and 0 bases from J, with 11 bases between. The CDR3 reads CATSRDRGSATNEKLFF. The CDR3 nucleotides are TGTGCCACCAGCAGAGATCGGGGGTCCGCAACTAATGAAAAACTGTTTTTT.

The chain joins TRBV28 to TRBJ1-3; tentatively, D is TRBD1 (6 bases). Germline lookup yields CDR1 MDHEN and CDR2 SYDVKM. The CDR3 has 17 residues. V lost 6 bases and J lost 0, with 18 bases in between. The CDR3, as DNA: TGTGCCAGCAGGGACAGCTCGGCAGGCCGCTCTGGAAACACCATATATTTT. Its protein is CASRDSSAGRSGNTIYF.

The chain combines TRBV28 with TRBJ1-6; TRBD1 is a possible D gene (5 bases). The V end was cut by 6 bases, the J end by 0 bases, with 15 bases between. This CDR3 is 17 amino acids long. Per the germline V gene, CDR1 is MDHEN and CDR2 is SYDVKM. The DNA for the CDR3 is TGTGCCAGCAGGGGGGGACGGTCGAGCTCCTATAATTCACCCCTCCACTTT. As protein: CASRGGRSSSYNSPLHF.

The chain is built from TRBV2 and TRBJ2-1; possibly TRBD1 for D (6 bases). Germline loops: CDR1 SNHLY, CDR2 FYNNEI. Trimming shortened V by 7 bases and J by 8 bases, and 27 bases separated the two germline ends. The CDR3 totals 17 residues. This CDR3 is CASKKPLGHGERDEQFF. DNA for the CDR3: TGTGCCAGCAAAAAACCCTTGGGACACGGGGAAAGAGATGAGCAGTTCTTC.

This clone is a singleton in its sample. Other DNA sequences in the sample encode the same CDR3. This rearrangement joins TRBV16 to TRBJ1-2, with 9 nucleotides matching TRBD1. The germline V gene has CDR1 KGHSY and CDR2 FQNENV. The CDR3 has 15 residues. V lost 4 bases and J lost 2; bases outside the gene matches: 5. CDR3 in amino acids: CASSLRTGANYGYTF. The CDR3, as DNA: TGTGCCAGCAGCCTGAGGACAGGGGCCAACTATGGCTACACCTTC.

The J gene is TRBJ1-1, the V gene TRBV14; 9 bases are a match to TRBD1. Trimming cost V 4 bases and J 3 bases; bases outside gene matches: 6. The CDR3 totals 15 residues. From germline, CDR1 is SGHDN and CDR2 FVKESK. As DNA, the CDR3 is TGTGCCAGCAGCCCCGGGACAGGGTTGGACACTGAAGCTTTCTTT. Residues: CASSPGTGLDTEAFF.

The rearrangement uses TRBV7-8 and TRBJ1-4; TRBD1 might be the D (6 bases). The V gene's germline CDR1 is SGHVS and CDR2 FQNEAQ. V was trimmed by 2 bases and J by 6 bases, leaving 16 bases between them. The CDR3 covers 16 residues. In DNA form, the CDR3 reads TGTGCCAGCAGCTTAAGGGGGTCGAGGGTGGATGAAAAACTGTTTTTT. Protein product: CASSLRGSRVDEKLFF.

This clone was detected only once. The rearrangement joins TRBV27 to TRBJ2-7; D gene uncertain. Trimming removed 10 bases from V and 6 bases from J, with 13 bases in between. Germline loops: CDR1 MNHEY, CDR2 SMNVEV (reference sequence). The CDR3 loop spans 11 amino acids. CDR3 bases: TGTGCCATCGCCCGATCGGGCGAGCAGTACGTC. It is translated as CAIARSGEQYV.

The genes are TRBV18 and TRBJ1-1, with a weak D call TRBD1 (6 bases). Per the germline V gene, CDR1 is KGHSH and CDR2 is LQKENI. The V gene lost 3 bases and the J gene lost 4 bases, with 15 bases spanning the gap. The length of the CDR3 is 15 residues. The CDR3 nucleotides read TGTGCCAGCTCACCTCAACGGGAAGGGGGCACTGAAGCTTTCTTT. Encoded protein: CASSPQREGGTEAFF.